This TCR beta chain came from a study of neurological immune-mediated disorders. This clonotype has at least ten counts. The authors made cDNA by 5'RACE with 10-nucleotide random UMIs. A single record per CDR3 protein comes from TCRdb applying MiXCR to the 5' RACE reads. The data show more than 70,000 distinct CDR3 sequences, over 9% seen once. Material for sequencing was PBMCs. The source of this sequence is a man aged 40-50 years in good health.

The CDR3 loop reads CASKQQGGSPLHF. In DNA, the CDR3 is TGTGCCAGCAAGCAACAGGGCGGTTCACCCCTCCACTTT. This chain connects TRBV6-5 to TRBJ1-6; perhaps TRBD1 as D (6 bases). The germline CDR1 and CDR2 sequences are MNHEY and SVGAGI. CDR3 length: 13 residues. Trimming removed 7 bases at V and 9 bases at J, with 13 bases between.